This T cell receptor beta chain was recovered during a study of blood T cell repertoires in COVID-19. Study at large: From the United States, Italy and Spain came samples of acute and convalescent COVID-19.

The CDR3 has 17 amino acids. The junction had 10 bases not matched to a gene; V was cut back by 3 bases and J by 5 bases. CDR1 is SGHTA and CDR2 is FQGTGA in the germline V gene. Some clones are missing from TCRdb's copy, which holds only in-frame ones; the method was immunoSEQ multiplex PCR. The sample lists around 76,000 clones; around 80% were seen once. In Seattle, patients joined the study during active infection and were tracked longitudinally. The chain recombines TRBV7-3 with TRBJ2-3; 11 positions agree with TRBD2. Sequencing was done on a sample of peripheral blood. This clonotype originated in a man aged 50 to 60 with COVID-19, enrolled during active disease. CDR3 nucleotide sequence: TGTGCCAGCAGCTTGACTAGCGGGACAGGACCGGGAGATACGCAGTATTTT. This sequence encodes CASSLTSGTGPGDTQYF.